This T cell receptor (beta chain) was sequenced during a study of blood T cell repertoires in COVID-19. CDR1 and CDR2 from the germline V gene are SGHTA and FQGTGA. Trimming took off 2 bases at V and 3 bases at J, with 15 bases between the two ends. The CDR3 extends over 16 amino acids. TCRdb's table, derived via immunoSEQ multiplex PCR, lists solely in-frame clones and lacks some. The sample gives about 210,000 clones, about 86% of which show up once; approximately 6.2% is in the top ten. Sequencing was carried out using peripheral blood. This TCR was sampled from a man between 60 and 75 years old who had recovered from COVID-19. The chain links TRBV7-3 to TRBJ2-3, with D possibly matching TRBD1 (7 bases). CDR3 nucleotide sequence: TGTGCCAGCAGCTTAGTTGGAGGGGGCCGTACAGATACGCAGTATTTT. The encoded protein is CASSLVGGGRTDTQYF.